This record covers a single T cell receptor beta chain. Next came a second PCR, run for about 7 to 12 cycles, which used a sample-barcoded 5' primer along with a J-beta primer mix. A single record per CDR3 protein comes from TCRdb applying MiXCR to the 5' RACE reads. The sample has 650,000 to 800,000 distinct CDR3 sequences; around 43% are singletons. V shed 5 bases, J shed 13 bases, and the junction held 7 bases outside the gene matches. Germline assignment: CDR1 MNHNY and CDR2 SVGAGI (reference sequence). CDR3 length equals 11 residues. This sample was included in a study of blood T cells in healthy people across ages.

The sample comprised blood. This TCR was recovered from a man between 60 and 70 years old in good health. This chain links TRBV6-6 with TRBJ1-1, with 7 positions matching TRBD1. For the CDR3, the DNA is TGTGCCAGCAGTGATGGACAGGAGGGTTTCTTT. Its protein product is CASSDGQEGFF.